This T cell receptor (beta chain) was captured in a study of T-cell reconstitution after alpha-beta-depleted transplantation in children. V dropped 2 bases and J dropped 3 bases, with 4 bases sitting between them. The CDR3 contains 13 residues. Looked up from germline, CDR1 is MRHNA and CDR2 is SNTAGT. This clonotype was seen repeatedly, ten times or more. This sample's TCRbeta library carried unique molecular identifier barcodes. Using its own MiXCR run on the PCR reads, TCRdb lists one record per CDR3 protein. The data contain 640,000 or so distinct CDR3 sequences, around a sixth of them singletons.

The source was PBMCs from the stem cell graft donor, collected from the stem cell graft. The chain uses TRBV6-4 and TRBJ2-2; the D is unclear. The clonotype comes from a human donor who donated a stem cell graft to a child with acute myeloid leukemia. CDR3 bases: TGTGCCAGCAGTGACAGGTACACCGGGGAGCTGTTTTTT. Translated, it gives CASSDRYTGELFF.